This T cell receptor beta chain comes out of a study of long-term antiretroviral therapy in people with HIV. It was version v3.0 of the immunoSEQ assay that was run at survey level. Method: immunoSEQ multiplex PCR; TCRdb's copy keeps in-frame clones and lacks some. The data show more than 20,000 clones, around 84% seen once. Study-wide results and caveats: Whichever time point was examined, clones expanded before ART dominated the repertoire. Blood in the study was drawn between the mid-2000s and the late 2010s, possibly under older ART regimens, which may be less effective than current ones.

As regards this clone: Its target is not known.

This receptor was identified in a woman in her forties or fifties with HIV. The starting material was unsorted PBMCs, obtained 1.9 years after starting antiretroviral therapy.

CDR3 sequence (DNA): TGTGCCAGCAGCCCATTTGGTGGCGACGGAGATACGCAGTATTTT. Translation gives CASSPFGGDGDTQYF. The chain carries TRBV7-2 and TRBJ2-3; D unclear. Per the germline V gene, CDR1 is SGHTA and CDR2 is FQGNSA. Trimming removed 5 bases from V and 5 bases from J, with 17 bases in between. The CDR3 runs to 15 residues.